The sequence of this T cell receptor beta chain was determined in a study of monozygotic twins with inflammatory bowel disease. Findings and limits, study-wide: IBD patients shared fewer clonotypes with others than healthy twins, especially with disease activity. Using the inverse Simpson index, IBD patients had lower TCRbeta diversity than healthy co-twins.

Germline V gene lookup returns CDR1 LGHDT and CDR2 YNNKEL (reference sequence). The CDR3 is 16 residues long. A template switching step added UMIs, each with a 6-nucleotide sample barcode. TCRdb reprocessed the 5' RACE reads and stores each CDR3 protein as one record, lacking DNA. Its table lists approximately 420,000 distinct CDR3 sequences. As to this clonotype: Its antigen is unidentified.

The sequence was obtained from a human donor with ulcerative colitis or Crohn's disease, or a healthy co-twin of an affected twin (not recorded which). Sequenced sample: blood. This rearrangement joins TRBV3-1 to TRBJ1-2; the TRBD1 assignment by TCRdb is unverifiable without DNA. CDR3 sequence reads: CASSPAYPGQGNGYTF.